These 13 T cell receptor beta chains share one sample of origin, sequenced in a study of blood T cell repertoires in COVID-19. Data came from immunoSEQ multiplex PCR; TCRdb stores just in-frame clones and leaves some out. The data contain more than 100,000 clones, 90% of them seen just once; the ten biggest clones take up about 4%. The sample consisted of peripheral blood. The receptors were gathered from a woman aged 55-70 years with COVID-19, enrolled during active disease.

The chain links TRBV29-1 to TRBJ2-1; D might be TRBD1 or TRBD2, each matching 5 bases. Germline lookup yields CDR1 SQVTM and CDR2 ANQGSEA. With 7 bases removed from V and 14 bases from J, the gap between germline ends came to 15 bases. This CDR3 region has 10 residues. The CDR3 sequence is CSGGPKGEFF. The CDR3 bases are TGCAGCGGGGGACCAAAAGGAGAGTTCTTC.

This chain uses TRBV11-2 with TRBJ1-2, with TRBD1 matching 7 bases. V was pared by 10 bases and J by 3 bases, with 8 bases of the junction left unmatched. The CDR3 covers 13 residues. CDR1 and CDR2 (germline): SGHAT, FQNNGV. CDR3 region: CANKEQGYYGYTF. In nucleotides, the CDR3 is TGTGCCAACAAGGAACAGGGGTACTATGGCTACACCTTC.

The gene calls are TRBV6-2 or TRBV6-3 and TRBJ1-2; weak D call: TRBD1 (5 bases). The ends were cut back, 5 bases at V and 4 bases at J, with 14 bases in the middle. This CDR3 has 14 amino acids. Germline CDR1 is MNHEY and CDR2 is SVGEGT. The CDR3 reads CASSPQGVGYGYTF. As DNA, the CDR3 is TGTGCCAGCAGTCCCCAGGGTGTCGGCTATGGCTACACCTTC.

The chain joins TRBV6-1 to TRBJ1-2; D is ambiguous. The CDR3 runs to 12 residues. The V and J ends lost 0 bases and 7 bases respectively, with 6 bases between them. Germline CDR1 is MNHNS and CDR2 is SASEGT. The CDR3 is CASSEAFRGYTF. The CDR3 DNA reads as TGTGCCAGCAGTGAAGCATTTCGTGGCTACACCTTC.

The V call is TRBV7-2, the J call TRBJ2-7; the D is unclear. This CDR3 has 13 amino acids. The germline CDR1 and CDR2 sequences are SGHTA and FQGNSA. The germline V and J ends were trimmed by 2 bases and 3 bases, with 8 bases remaining between them. The DNA of the CDR3 is TGTGCCAGCAGCTTAAGGCAGGACTACGAGCAGTACTTC. Amino acids: CASSLRQDYEQYF.

The chain uses TRBV7-3 and TRBJ1-2; 11 bases map to TRBD1. CDR3 length: 14 amino acids. Germline trimming cut 5 bases from V and 10 bases from J; bases unmatched to any gene: 9. Looked up from germline, CDR1 is SGHTA and CDR2 is FQGTGA. Here the CDR3 reads CASSKTGQGANYTF. Written as DNA, the CDR3 is TGTGCCAGCAGCAAGACAGGACAGGGGGCGAACTACACCTTC.

The V call is TRBV11-3, the J call TRBJ2-2; the D is unclear. Trimming stripped 1 base from V and 0 bases from J, with 6 bases between. This CDR3 region has 15 residues. The germline CDR1 and CDR2 sequences are SGHNT and YENEEA. CDR3 sequence (DNA): TGTGCCAGCAGCTTAGGAGGAACGAACACCGGGGAGCTGTTTTTT. It specifies CASSLGGTNTGELFF. Variable domain in full (rest from reference TRBV11-3 and TRBJ2-2): EAGVVQSPRYKIIEKKQPVAFWCNPISGHNTLYWYLQNLGQGPELLIRYENEEAVDDSQLPKDRFSAERLKGVDSTLKIQPAELGDSAVYLCASSLGGTNTGELFFGEGSRLTVL.

The gene calls are TRBV19 and TRBJ2-1; no clear D. Germline V gene data show CDR1 as LNHDA and CDR2 as SQIVND (reference sequence). The CDR3 totals 13 residues. Trimming left V 7 bases short and J 0 bases short, with 7 bases between. The CDR3 protein is CASTRSSYNEQFF. DNA of the CDR3: TGTGCCAGTACTAGGAGCTCCTACAATGAGCAGTTCTTC. Using reference TRBV19 and TRBJ2-1 for the parts outside the CDR3, the full variable domain is DGGITQSPKYLFRKEGQNVTLSCEQNLNHDAMYWYRQDPGQGLRLIYYSQIVNDFQKGDIAEGYSVSREKKESFPLTVTSAQKNPTAFYLCASTRSSYNEQFFGPGTRLTVL.

A note on this clone: One junction end disagrees with the germline gene, perhaps due to a read error. CDR3 coding DNA: TGTGCCAGCAGTACAGGGGCCACCTCGGTCGAAGTCTTT. The encoded protein is CASSTGATSVEVF. The chain couples TRBV27 to TRBJ1-1, with TRBD1 identical over 7 bases. Germline assignment: CDR1 MNHEY and CDR2 SMNVEV (reference sequence). The CDR3 covers 13 residues.

This clone was seen only once. V is TRBV20-1 and J is TRBJ2-7; a possible D gene is TRBD1 (6 bases). CDR3 length: 11 residues. V was clipped by 4 bases and J by 4 bases, with 8 bases between them. The V gene's germline CDR1 is DFQATT and CDR2 SNEGSKA (reference sequence). The CDR3 loop is CSATQGYEQYF. The CDR3 bases are TGCAGTGCTACACAGGGTTACGAGCAGTACTTC.

This sequence joins TRBV12-5 and TRBJ1-6; unclear D gene. Deletions cut 2 bases from V and 8 bases from J, with 19 bases between. The CDR3 length is 17 residues. Looked up from germline, CDR1 is LGHNT and CDR2 is FRNRAP. The CDR3 loop is CASGLLMGRVRDSPLHF. The CDR3 region has the DNA TGTGCTAGTGGTTTGTTAATGGGGAGGGTCCGAGATTCACCCCTCCACTTT.

This sequence joins TRBV29-1 and TRBJ1-4; a weak D match, TRBD1 (6 bases). The CDR3 spans 13 residues. Germline V gene sequence: CDR1 SQVTM, CDR2 ANQGSEA. Written as DNA, the CDR3 is TGCAGTGGAGGGGGGGCCCAGGATGAAAAACTGTTTTTT. This sequence encodes CSGGGAQDEKLFF.

The chain has TRBV6-5 and TRBJ2-7; 7 nucleotides line up with TRBD1. The CDR3 covers 13 residues. J gave up 2 bases and V 5 bases, and 3 bases lay outside the gene matches. Germline-derived CDR1 and CDR2 are MNHEY and SVGAGI. The chain's CDR3 is CASSRDRTYEQYF. The CDR3 region has the DNA TGTGCCAGCAGTCGGGACAGAACCTACGAGCAGTACTTC.